The T cell receptor beta chain described here comes from a study of cytomegalovirus exposure and HLA in healthy donors. This CDR3 comprises 17 residues. Looked up from germline, CDR1 is LNHDA and CDR2 is SQIVND (reference sequence). The V gene end was trimmed by 4 bases and the J gene end by 2 bases; junction bases not matched to a gene: 13. Amplification used 60 Vbeta primers and 13 Jbeta primers. Method: immunoSEQ multiplex PCR; TCRdb's copy keeps in-frame clones and lacks some. The table shows approximately 160,000 clones, with around three quarters occurring only once. This clonotype originated in a woman in her 50s in good health and CMV-seropositive. The chain is built from TRBV19 and TRBJ1-2; 7 positions agree with TRBD1. Sequencing was performed on PBMCs. This CDR3 reads CASSKGKVDRVNYGYTF. In DNA, the CDR3 is TGTGCCAGTAGTAAAGGGAAGGTTGACAGGGTAAACTATGGCTACACCTTC.